This passage covers 27 T cell receptor beta chains from one sample sequenced in a study of T cell responses to AZD1222 COVID-19 vaccine. Sequencing used immunoSEQ multiplex PCR; TCRdb keeps in-frame clones, though not all of them. The table shows over 150,000 clones, with 87% occurring only once. The sample consisted of peripheral blood, taken on day 0 of AZD1222 vaccination. These receptors came from an adult in good health.

The chain employs TRBV4-2 and TRBJ2-5; D possibly corresponds to TRBD1 (6 bases). CDR3 length equals 15 residues. Germline CDR1 reads LGHNA; CDR2 reads YNFKEQ. V was clipped by 3 bases and J by 2 bases, with 13 bases between them. The CDR3 DNA reads as TGTGCCAGCAGCCAGAGTAGGACAGTACAAGAGACCCAGTACTTC. This translates into CASSQSRTVQETQYF.

This clone has just a few counts. This sample also contains other DNA sequences that code for the same CDR3. The V gene is TRBV28, the J gene TRBJ2-3; no reliable D call. Germline V gives CDR1 MDHEN, CDR2 SYDVKM. With 3 bases removed from V and 2 bases from J, the gap between germline ends came to 3 bases. CDR3 size: 12 residues. As DNA, the CDR3 is TGTGCCAGCAGTTTGGCCACAGATACGCAGTATTTT. This encodes CASSLATDTQYF.

This sequence joins TRBV5-6 and TRBJ2-6; 9 positions match TRBD1. V shed 4 bases and J 1 base; nucleotides not matched to a gene: 6. This CDR3 is built from 17 residues. Germline V gene lookup returns CDR1 SGHDT and CDR2 YYEEEE. This chain's CDR3 is CASSRRDRVSGANVLTF. In DNA form, the CDR3 reads TGTGCCAGCAGCCGCCGGGACAGGGTGTCTGGGGCCAACGTCCTGACTTTC.

This chain connects TRBV30 to TRBJ1-5; 9 nucleotides agree with TRBD1. Trimming removed 0 bases from V and 1 base from J; junction bases left unmatched: 4. There are 16 residues in the CDR3. Germline assignment: CDR1 GTSNPN and CDR2 SVGIG (reference sequence). CDR3 DNA: TGTGCCTGGAGTGTACGAGGACAGGGGAGCAATCAGCCCCAGCATTTT. Its protein is CAWSVRGQGSNQPQHF.

This clone has a handful of counts. The V and J genes are TRBV12-3 or TRBV12-4 and TRBJ1-1; a weak D match, TRBD1 (6 bases). The V and J ends lost 3 bases and 11 bases respectively, with 13 bases between them. The CDR3 runs to 12 residues. CDR3 in DNA: TGTGCCAGCAGTTTCGGGATCCAGGGGGCTTTCTTT. Translating gives CASSFGIQGAFF.

The genes are TRBV28 and TRBJ1-2; D possibly corresponds to TRBD1 (6 bases). Germline V CDR1 and CDR2: MDHEN, SYDVKM. The CDR3 has 16 residues. The V gene lost 3 bases and the J gene lost 3 bases, with 17 bases spanning the gap. CDR3 sequence (DNA): TGTGCCAGCAGTTTTGGGGCGGGGGCAAGAGACTATGGCTACACCTTC. This translates into CASSFGAGARDYGYTF.

The rearrangement links TRBV30 to TRBJ2-1; perhaps TRBD1 as D (6 bases). V shed 4 bases and J shed 4 bases, with 14 bases lying between them. Germline V gene data show CDR1 as GTSNPN and CDR2 as SVGIG (reference sequence). This CDR3 is built from 14 residues. The CDR3 protein is CAWNPGEQYNEQFF. For the CDR3, the DNA is TGTGCCTGGAACCCAGGGGAACAATACAATGAGCAGTTCTTC.

The chain carries TRBV13 and TRBJ1-6; 11 bases are shared with TRBD1. V lost 3 bases to trimming and J lost 10 bases; unmatched junction nucleotides: 2. CDR1 is PRHDT, CDR2 FYEKMQ, per germline (reference sequence). The CDR3 is 14 residues long. CDR3 residues: CASSFGTGGSPLHF. CDR3 sequence (DNA): TGTGCCAGCAGCTTCGGGACAGGGGGATCACCCCTCCACTTT.

The chain is built from TRBV3-1 (or the pseudogene TRBV3-2) and TRBJ1-2; the D gene is possibly TRBD1 (5 bases). This CDR3 is built from 15 residues. Germline lookup yields CDR1 LGHDT and CDR2 YNNKEL (reference sequence). The V end lost 6 bases, the J end lost 8 bases, and 22 bases lay between the germline ends. CDR3 protein: CASSPWTNVRGGYTF. In DNA, the CDR3 is TGTGCCAGCAGTCCTTGGACGAACGTTAGGGGCGGCTACACCTTC.

The chain uses TRBV5-1 and TRBJ2-7; 10 nucleotides agree with TRBD1. The germline gives CDR1 SGHRS, CDR2 YFSETQ. V shed 5 bases and J 3 bases; nucleotides not matched to a gene: 5. The CDR3 sequence is 14 residues long. Written as DNA, the CDR3 is TGCGCCAGCAGTTCCGGGACAGGGGACTACGAGCAGTACTTC. This sequence encodes CASSSGTGDYEQYF.

This chain connects TRBV6-5 to TRBJ1-1, with D perhaps matching TRBD1 (5 bases). The CDR3 contains 14 residues. The V end was cut by 5 bases, the J end by 4 bases, with 14 bases between. In germline, CDR1 is MNHEY, CDR2 SVGAGI. CDR3 region: CASSTTRGGTEAFF. In DNA form, the CDR3 reads TGTGCCAGCAGTACTACCCGCGGGGGCACTGAAGCTTTCTTT.

The chain's CDR3 is CASSEWSGRANEQFF. The CDR3 coding sequence is TGTGCCAGCAGTGAGTGGAGCGGGAGGGCGAATGAGCAGTTCTTC. This chain links TRBV25-1 with TRBJ2-1; 10 positions agree with TRBD2. The germline V gene has CDR1 MGHDK and CDR2 SYGVNS. The CDR3 extends over 15 amino acids. With 3 bases clipped from V and 7 bases from J, the junction kept 6 bases outside the gene matches.

The rearrangement uses TRBV5-1 and TRBJ2-1, with a possible D match to TRBD1 (6 bases). The germline V and J ends were trimmed by 4 bases and 2 bases, with 13 bases remaining between them. CDR1 is SGHRS and CDR2 is YFSETQ in the germline V gene. The CDR3 contains 15 residues. In DNA form, the CDR3 reads TGCGCCAGCAGCAGCCGGGACATCACCTACAATGAGCAGTTCTTC. Translated: CASSSRDITYNEQFF.

This chain uses TRBV7-7 with TRBJ2-5; 11 bases are a match to TRBD2. The CDR3 contains 16 residues. Per the germline V gene, CDR1 is SSHAT and CDR2 is FNYEAQ (reference sequence). With 0 bases clipped from V and 6 bases from J, the junction kept 6 bases outside the gene matches. DNA for the CDR3: TGTGCCAGCAGCTTAGCTGGTACTAGCGGGAGTCAGACCCAGTACTTC. Translation: CASSLAGTSGSQTQYF.

The chain links TRBV12-2 to TRBJ1-2. TRBV12-2 is a documented pseudogene. CDR3 length: 16 amino acids. CDR3 sequence: CASRLGRRSGYYGYTF. The CDR3, as DNA: TGTGCAAGTCGCTTAGGAAGGAGGTCAGGATACTATGGCTACACCTTC.

The rearrangement links TRBV2 to TRBJ1-1; D possibly corresponds to TRBD1 (6 bases). The CDR3 extends over 11 amino acids. V lost 7 bases, J lost 4 bases, and 7 bases lay in between. Germline values: CDR1 SNHLY, CDR2 FYNNEI. CDR3 DNA sequence: TGTGCCAGCAAGGACAGCACTGAAGCTTTCTTT. This gives the protein CASKDSTEAFF.

The genes are TRBV20-1 and TRBJ1-2, with no clear D. The germline gives CDR1 DFQATT, CDR2 SNEGSKA (reference sequence). This CDR3 has 12 amino acids. Trimming cost V 3 bases and J 5 bases, with 10 bases left between them. The CDR3 region is CSASVRQYGYTF. DNA of the CDR3: TGCAGTGCTAGTGTCCGGCAGTATGGCTACACCTTC.

The chain is built from TRBV2 and TRBJ1-1; tentative D call: TRBD1 (5 bases). The CDR3 is made up of 14 amino acids. CDR1 SNHLY and CDR2 FYNNEI come from the germline V gene. Trimming removed 4 bases at V and 0 bases at J, with 9 bases between. CDR3 coding DNA: TGTGCCAGCAGTGGGGGGATACTGAACACTGAAGCTTTCTTT. This translates into CASSGGILNTEAFF. Full variable domain (remainder filled in from reference TRBV2 and TRBJ1-1): EPEVTQTPSHQVTQMGQEVILRCVPISNHLYFYWYRQILGQKVEFLVSFYNNEISEKSEIFDDQFSVERPDGSNFTLKIRSTKLEDSAMYFCASSGGILNTEAFFGQGTRLTVV.

This clone has only a few counts. The chain employs TRBV27 and TRBJ2-7, with TRBD1 matching 9 bases. The CDR3 runs to 16 residues. Germline CDR1 reads MNHEY; CDR2 reads SMNVEV (reference sequence). After removal of 4 bases from V and 0 bases from J, the junction contained 7 bases not matched to a gene. This chain's CDR3 is CASSSRGTGSSYEQYF. The CDR3 DNA sequence: TGTGCCAGCAGTTCACGCGGGACAGGGAGCTCCTACGAGCAGTACTTC.

A word on this clone: The sample has other DNA sequences that encode this CDR3 too. The V and J genes are TRBV18 and TRBJ2-7, with D unclear. The V end was cut by 3 bases, the J end by 0 bases, with 6 bases between. This CDR3 spans 13 amino acids. Germline CDR1 is KGHSH and CDR2 is LQKENI. As DNA, the CDR3 is TGTGCCAGCTCACCGCCCGACTCCTACGAGCAGTACTTC. Translating gives CASSPPDSYEQYF.

This chain joins TRBV6-5 and TRBJ2-5, with TRBD1 matching 8 bases. Germline CDR1 is MNHEY and CDR2 is SVGAGI. V trimming: 0 bases; J trimming: 4 bases; junction bases outside the gene matches: 4. The length of the CDR3 is 15 residues. The CDR3 region is CASSYSTGVGETQYF. DNA of the CDR3: TGTGCCAGCAGTTACTCGACAGGGGTAGGAGAGACCCAGTACTTC.

V gene TRBV6-5 combines with J gene TRBJ2-7; D call uncertain. The germline gives CDR1 MNHEY, CDR2 SVGAGI. The CDR3 has 12 residues. V was trimmed by 6 bases and J by 6 bases, leaving 12 bases between them. As DNA, the CDR3 is TGTGCCAGCAGCGACTGGGGTGGCGAGCAGTACTTC. As protein: CASSDWGGEQYF.

The chain recombines TRBV3-1 (or the pseudogene TRBV3-2) with TRBJ2-1; D unresolved. With 3 bases removed from V and 4 bases from J, the gap between germline ends came to 4 bases. The CDR3 has 12 amino acids. CDR1 and CDR2 (germline): LGHDT, YNNKEL (reference sequence). CDR3 coding DNA: TGTGCCAGCAGCCAGATATACAATGAGCAGTTCTTC. Translated: CASSQIYNEQFF.

This chain connects TRBV7-3 to TRBJ2-3; perhaps TRBD2 as D (6 bases). CDR1 is SGHTA, CDR2 FQGTGA, per germline. CDR3 length equals 13 residues. The V end lost 5 bases, the J end lost 2 bases, and 8 bases lay between the germline ends. The CDR3 DNA follows: TGTGCCAGCAGCGCGGGGTCCACAGATACGCAGTATTTT. Protein sequence: CASSAGSTDTQYF.

The V call is TRBV6-5, the J call TRBJ1-1; 8 nucleotides match TRBD1. This CDR3 contains 14 residues. Germline values: CDR1 MNHEY, CDR2 SVGAGI. Unmatched junction bases numbered 14, after V lost 6 bases and J lost 11 bases. This chain's CDR3 is CASSSPGGGWYAFF. The CDR3 bases are TGTGCCAGCAGCAGCCCAGGGGGCGGGTGGTACGCTTTCTTT.

The chain is built from TRBV5-1 and TRBJ2-5; D may correspond to TRBD1 or TRBD2 (5 bases each). Looked up from germline, CDR1 is SGHRS and CDR2 is YFSETQ. V dropped 4 bases and J dropped 4 bases, with 11 bases sitting between them. This CDR3 has 13 amino acids. CDR3 residues: CASSRDLGETQYF. The CDR3 bases are TGCGCCAGCAGCCGGGACCTTGGAGAGACCCAGTACTTC. Together with reference TRBV5-1 and TRBJ2-5, the CDR3 gives the full variable domain: KAGVTQTPRYLIKTRGQQVTLSCSPISGHRSVSWYQQTPGQGLQFLFEYFSETQRNKGNFPGRFSGRQFSNSRSEMNVSTLELGDSALYLCASSRDLGETQYFGPGTRLLVL.

This chain connects TRBV3-1 (or the pseudogene TRBV3-2) to TRBJ2-3; 7 bases map to TRBD1. J was trimmed by 8 bases and V by 11 bases; bases with no gene match: 10. Germline V gene sequence: CDR1 LGHDT, CDR2 YNNKEL (reference sequence). CDR3 length equals 12 residues. The chain's CDR3 is CAAGQGVGTQYF. The DNA of the CDR3 is TGTGCCGCGGGCCAGGGGGTCGGTACGCAGTATTTT.